The entry below gives a single TCR beta chain sequence along with its context. Its antigen is currently unknown. This CDR3 region has 17 residues. Looked up from germline, CDR1 is SEHNR and CDR2 is FQNEAQ (reference sequence). V lost 5 bases to trimming and J lost 2 bases; unmatched junction nucleotides: 14. RNA totalling roughly 0.45 to 1 ug underwent reverse transcription with random hexamers. TCR beta CDR3 was amplified by immunoSEQ multiplex PCR. This amplification extended across 54 Vbeta and 13 Jbeta segments. TCRdb analysed the immunoSEQ multiplex PCR reads with MiXCR anew, one entry per CDR3 protein. This table has under 350,000 distinct CDR3 sequences, about 91% appearing once. These data originate in a study of CD8 T cells in Susac syndrome. Sequencing targeted TCR beta in blood CD8+ and CD4+ T cells. Negative isolation yielded the CD8+ and CD4+ T cells, while FACS enriched the TEMRA cells.

Study observations and caveats: The TCR sequencing and HLA analysis in the study involved a relatively small number of individuals, as the study acknowledged.

Sequencing input: CD4+ T cells from PBMCs. This clonotype originated in a human donor with multiple sclerosis. The V gene is TRBV7-9, the J gene TRBJ2-5; 7 nucleotides align to TRBD2. The CDR3 DNA reads TGTGCCAGCAGCCCGAATAGACTAGCCACTTCACAAGAGACCCAGTACTTC. Its translation: CASSPNRLATSQETQYF.